This TCR beta chain was sequenced during a study of cytomegalovirus exposure and HLA in healthy donors. J was trimmed by 5 bases and V by 7 bases; bases with no gene match: 13. The CDR3 spans 15 residues. Germline CDR1 reads MNHEY; CDR2 reads SMNVEV (reference sequence). Regarding the study as a whole: Using a false discovery rate of 0.05, a later analysis showed that around 16,000 TCR beta sequences were associated with HLA alleles. Solely CMV serostatus was available to characterize immune exposure. In vitro data verified three CMV-associated chains as specific for CMV antigens. It was shown in a later analysis that HLA-associated TCR beta chains were more clonally expanded than other, equally common chains.

Concerning this clone: Its antigen is currently unknown.

Researchers ran the PCR with 60 Vbeta and 13 Jbeta primers. Repertoires were generated with immunoSEQ multiplex PCR, while TCRdb's copy carries only in-frame clones and drops some. The ten most abundant clones cover more than 5% of a sample with approximately 58,000 clones. The TCR comes from a man aged 25 to 45 in good health and CMV-seropositive. Sample: PBMCs. The rearrangement joins TRBV27 to TRBJ2-7; TRBD1 matches at 8 bases. In DNA, the CDR3 is TGTGCCAGCAACCCGTCAGGGGGCTTTGGTGACGAGCAGTACTTC. Protein: CASNPSGGFGDEQYF.